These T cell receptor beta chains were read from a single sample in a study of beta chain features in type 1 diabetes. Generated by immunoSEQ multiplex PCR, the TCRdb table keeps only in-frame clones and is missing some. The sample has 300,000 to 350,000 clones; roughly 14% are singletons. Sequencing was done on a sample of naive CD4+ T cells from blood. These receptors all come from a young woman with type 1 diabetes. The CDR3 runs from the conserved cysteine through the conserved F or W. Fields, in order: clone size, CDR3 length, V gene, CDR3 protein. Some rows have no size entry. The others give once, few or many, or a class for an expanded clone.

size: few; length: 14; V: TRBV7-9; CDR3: CASSRDTLTDTQYF
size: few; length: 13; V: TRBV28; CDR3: CASSHGTLSGYTF
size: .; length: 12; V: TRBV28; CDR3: CASSLSAGEQFF
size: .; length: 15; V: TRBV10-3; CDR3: CAISPGQGSNQPQHF
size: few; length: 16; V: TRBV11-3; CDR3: CASSLGLAGVGDTQYF
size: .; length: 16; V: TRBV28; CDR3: CASSYTTAGPNQPQHF
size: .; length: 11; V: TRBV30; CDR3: CAWAGLTEAFF
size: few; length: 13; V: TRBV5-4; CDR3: CASSSGLYNEQFF
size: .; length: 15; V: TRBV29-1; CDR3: CSVGGMPGREYGYTF
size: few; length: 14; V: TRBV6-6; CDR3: CASNPGQGVYGYTF
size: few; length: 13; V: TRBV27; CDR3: CASSFGLASEQFF
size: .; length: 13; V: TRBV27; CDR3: CASSTSLADTQYF
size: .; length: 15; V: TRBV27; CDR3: CASSLWKPVGDEQYF
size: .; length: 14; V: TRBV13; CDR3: CASSSALREETQYF
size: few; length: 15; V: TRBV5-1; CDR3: CASSLSAGDGETQYF
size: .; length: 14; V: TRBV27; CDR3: CASSHRVDLGKQFF
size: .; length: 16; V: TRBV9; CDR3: CASSVSASAVQETQYF
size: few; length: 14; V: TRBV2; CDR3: CASTLGQGAWGYTF
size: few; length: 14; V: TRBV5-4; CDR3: CASSWTGIQETQYF
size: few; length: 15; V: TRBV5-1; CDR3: CASSLLPEGDTEAFF
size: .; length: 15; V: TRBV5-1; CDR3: CASSVQGTRNNEQFF
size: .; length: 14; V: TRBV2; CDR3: CASTPRTGTYGYTF
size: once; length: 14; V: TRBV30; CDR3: CAWKAQDLIETQYF
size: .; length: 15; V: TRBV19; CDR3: CASSSGQGSTDTQYF
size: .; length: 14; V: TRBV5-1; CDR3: CASSSGTGAYEQYF
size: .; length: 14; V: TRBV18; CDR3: CASSRQGTNYGYTF
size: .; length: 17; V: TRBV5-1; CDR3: CASEGRRIRGSNQPQHF
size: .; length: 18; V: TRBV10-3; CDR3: CAISPQAGGPGGPDTQYF
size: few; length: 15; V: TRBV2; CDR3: CASRSQGGPQETQYF
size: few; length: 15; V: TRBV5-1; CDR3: CASSLAGGSADTQYF
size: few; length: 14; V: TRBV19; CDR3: CASSTGFAKNIQYF
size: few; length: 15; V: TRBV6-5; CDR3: CASSYMGGLDYGYTF
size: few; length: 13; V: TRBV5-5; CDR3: CASSKDRDQPQHF
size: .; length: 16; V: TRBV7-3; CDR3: CASSLLSGSVTDTQYF
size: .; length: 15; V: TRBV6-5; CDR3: CASSYSGGRWTEAFF
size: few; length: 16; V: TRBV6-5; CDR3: CASSYSGQAANYGYTF
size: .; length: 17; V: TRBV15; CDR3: CATSRGPPGVGANVLTF
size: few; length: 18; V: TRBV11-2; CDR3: CASSLYASGIEKSYEQYF
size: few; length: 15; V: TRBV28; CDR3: CASSPGIINTGELFF
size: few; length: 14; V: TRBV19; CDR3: CASSLGTASYEQYF
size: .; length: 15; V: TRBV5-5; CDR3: CASSFGQINTGELFF